This T cell receptor beta chain was sequenced in a study of cytomegalovirus exposure and HLA in healthy donors (dated by TCRdb to about 2017). A note on the overall study: According to a later analysis, one platform produced both the approximately 110 validation repertoires and the 550 to 800 repertoires of the first cohort. Besides the first cohort of roughly 700 subjects, a separate validation cohort made up of 95 to 150 different subjects was used. The aim of the study was to test whether cataloging public T cell receptors could identify signatures of past pathogen exposure. To predict cytomegalovirus infection status, the study brought together high-throughput TCR immunosequencing, statistical association of individual TCRs with disease status, and machine learning.

The donors belonged to the validation cohort of around 130 subjects, which was separate from the approximately 610-subject first cohort. Library construction relied on the immunoSEQ multiplex PCR assay. Processing in the source paper ran as follows. A statistical classification framework was developed to diagnose cytomegalovirus status using the catalog of TCR beta chain sequences. The table was pulled from immuneACCESS by TCRdb, which kept in-frame rearrangements only. Such tables lose some clones; where checked, under half of the loss comes from unresolved V genes, and the rest has no known cause. V, J and clone size are those of that table, while D and trimming were read from the DNA. The sample has roughly 260,000 clones on record, 90% of them singletons. Around 0.34% of the sample rests with the top ten. V ends up 6 bases short and J 15 bases short, with an unmatched junction base count of 8. The CDR1 and CDR2 encoded by the germline V gene are MNHEY and SVGAGI. The CDR3 starts with the cysteine, ends with the phenylalanine, and has 11 residues. Of the read, only the CDR3 DNA is kept; its 33 bases are in frame from base 1.

Paper-wide results and their limitations: The study listed around 160 TCR beta chains as associated with cytomegalovirus. A few of the identified cytomegalovirus-associated TCR beta chains were confirmed in vitro to be specific for cytomegalovirus antigens. Cytomegalovirus status was reported to be diagnosed by the classifier with high specificity and sensitivity in both the original and validation cohorts. All 120 or so repertoires were used to score co-occurrence in the validation cohort in a later analysis, because that analysis had no HLA typing for the cohort. Across donors, most TCR sequences were observed very rarely, whereas some public TCRs were present in many individuals. In a later analysis, TCRs clustered in the first cohort were found to also tend to co-occur in the 110 or so validation repertoires, with about 93% of cluster scores above 0. It was suggested by the authors that the approach could potentially be generalized to other disease states and immunological phenotypes.

Details on this clone: The antigen it binds to is not known. Per-nucleotide qualities are absent, and no much larger clonotype sits a single base away.

Recombination joined TRBV6-5 with TRBJ2-1, with TRBD1 identical over 7 junction bases. This receptor was identified in a woman younger than 35 in good health and CMV-seronegative. The sample consisted of PBMCs. At the DNA level, the sequence is TGTGCCAGCAGCCTCGACAGGGTTAGGTTCTTC. Its product reads: CASSLDRVRFF.